This T cell receptor (beta chain) was recovered during a study of cytomegalovirus exposure and HLA in healthy donors (dated 2017 in TCRdb). With regard to the full study: An earlier analysis of some 600 of the donors reported over 250 Gb of sequence data and some 110 million unique TCR beta sequences obtained from around 180 million T cells. Both class I and class II loci were covered by HLA typing, at four-digit resolution. The study aimed to test whether cataloging public T cell receptors could reveal signatures of past pathogen exposure. Because of strong linkage in the cohort, roughly five DR-DQ haplotypes were treated as single units for association and clustering. In a later genetic analysis, genome-wide SNP genotypes for about 55% of the roughly 700 donors were used, and that subset was treated as a discovery cohort. Across approximately 420 genotyped donors of the cohort, an average of about 250,000 unique TCR beta nucleotide sequences per donor were sequenced, and 15% to 20% of those sequences were non-productive. An earlier analysis of several hundred of the donors applied high-throughput TCR beta sequencing to assess whether each TCR beta V gene segment acted as functional or pseudogenic. The study used immunosequencing to profile the T cell repertoires of approximately 640 subjects and linked those repertoires to cytomegalovirus serostatus. The genetic ancestry cluster associated with self-reported Caucasian donors included over 80% of the 350 to 500 genotyped donors. Rather than using new phenotypic data, the later analysis identified candidate immune exposures from TCR beta sequences and from how often those sequences occurred across donors. The number of donors typed differed by locus, with 629-630 for A, B, C, DRB1 and DQB1, around 560 for DQA1, about 610 for DPA1, and some 440 for DPB1. Along with the approximately 670-subject first cohort, a separate validation cohort of approximately 110 different subjects was used. To predict cytomegalovirus infection status, the study brought together high-throughput TCR immunosequencing, statistical association of individual TCRs with disease status, and machine learning. To study patterns of TCR occurrence, a later analysis re-analyzed previously published TCR beta repertoires from 666 donors and added high-resolution HLA genotyping. Donor age, sex, ethnicity and CMV serostatus were collected together with the repertoire data. Around 320 gigabases of sequencing data and tens of millions of unique TCR sequences were included in an early release covering about 620 HLA-typed donors. All discovery cohort repertoires had been generated using a single sequencing platform.

Comments on this clone: Its specific antigen is unknown. One end of the junction varies from germline; a read error may be responsible.

The cohort was made up of approximately 670 healthy bone marrow donors. At the time of sampling, every cohort member was nominally healthy, though immune exposures that went unrecorded were likely present. The donor tested CMV seropositive and was one of the 289 seropositive cohort members. A peripheral blood sample was collected from each donor, and TCR beta sequencing was performed on peripheral blood mononuclear cells. The Qiagen DNeasy Blood Extraction Kit was used to extract genomic DNA from the blood cell samples. Preparation of the library involved the immunoSEQ multiplex PCR assay. For the multiplex PCR, a mixture combining 60 forward primers for TCR Vbeta segments and 13 reverse primers for TCR Jbeta segments was used. The CDR3 region of rearranged TCR beta genes was amplified from genomic DNA with a multiplex PCR assay. On the Illumina HiSeq System, the amplified TCR beta libraries were sequenced as 87-base-pair reads. On the study's bioinformatics: In a later analysis, some 80 million unique TCR beta chains were counted across the 650 to 700 repertoires, and about 9.9 million of these chains were shared by at least two donors. To remove PCR and sequencing errors, raw reads were error-corrected and collapsed into unique sequences using a nearest-neighbor algorithm that merged closely related sequences. To assign V, D and J gene segments, CDR3 sequences were aligned to IMGT reference sequences. For a sequence to be retained, at least a six-nucleotide match to both a V gene segment and a J gene segment was required. Rearrangements were classified as productive when the CDR3 lacked stop codons and remained in frame with V and J, and all other rearrangements were classified as non-productive. CDR3 was defined according to IMGT convention as the region running from the second conserved V-encoded cysteine to the conserved J-encoded phenylalanine. The earlier analysis of 587 of the donors excluded sequences that lacked an unambiguous match to a single V gene segment. In an earlier analysis of about 590 of the donors, a V segment was called functional when productive rearrangements were above 56.7%, and segregating when the standard deviation between donors exceeded 5%. A statistical classification framework was built for diagnosing cytomegalovirus status from the catalog of TCR beta chain sequences. A later analysis assigned V and J genes by comparing TCR nucleotide sequences with IMGT/GENE-DB human TR gene sequences. The TCRdist pipeline was used in a later analysis to assign CDR3 sequences and most-parsimonious VDJ recombination scenarios. In a later analysis, every TCR beta chain was defined by the combination of its CDR3 amino acid sequence and its V-gene family, and reads without a unique V-gene family were dropped. To address suspected cross-contamination and a sequencing artifact, a later analysis removed some 620 highly shared, low-generation-probability nucleotide sequences. In a later analysis, a clonal expansion index was calculated for each public chain from normalized within-repertoire ranks of inferred template counts. A later analysis computed generation probabilities with a VDJ recombination model fitted to out-of-frame rearrangements, and checked the results against IGoR. A later analysis scored TCR-TCR, TCR-HLA and TCR-CMV co-occurrence with hypergeometric tests, applying a repertoire-size bias correction to TCR pairs. A later analysis estimated false discovery rates by permuting HLA or CMV assignments 20 times. A later analysis grouped co-occurring TCRs with DBSCAN, adding TCRdist sequence similarity when clustering within HLA-allele-positive subsets. Repertoires with fewer than 30,000 or more than 120,000 public chains were left out of co-occurrence clustering, as were about 5 repertoires with anomalous nucleotide sharing. Sourced from immuneACCESS, this table was stored by TCRdb with only in-frame sequences that have V and J called. A share of the clones is absent; for the studies checked, an unresolved V gene accounts for under half, and the remainder has no known explanation. V and J calls and clone size are those listed in that table; D and trimming were worked out from the DNA. In this sample the table shows more than 150,000 clones, 70% to 90% of which occur a single time. The biggest ten clones account for around 2% of the sample.

General conclusions and limits of the study: Roughly uniform sequencing depth across donors was assumed in presence/absence analyses, although this assumption may not hold. The authors suggested that the approach could potentially be generalized to other disease states and immunological phenotypes. The sequencing pipeline was judged likely to have produced a cluster of highly shared sequence variants as a technical artifact. A further reported finding was that TCR beta sequences accurately predicted the HLA-A and HLA-B alleles for most subjects in the first cohort. The classifier was reported to diagnose cytomegalovirus status with high specificity and sensitivity in both the original and validation cohorts. CMV serostatus was the only immune exposure information available for the cohort. Only TCR beta chains were sequenced in this cohort, and the absence of alpha or paired-chain data limited detectable features. The 87-base-pair reads could not distinguish some IMGT-functional V segments, including TRBV6-2 and TRBV6-3, so those segments were excluded. While some public TCRs were present in many individuals, most TCR sequences turned up only very rarely across donors. According to a later genetic analysis, donors in an Asian-associated ancestry cluster had fewer N-insertions in productive TCRs than the roughly 700-donor mean. In vitro tests confirmed that a few of the cytomegalovirus-associated TCR beta chains recognize cytomegalovirus antigens. In a later analysis, several top co-occurrence clusters were reported to appear linked to parvovirus B19, influenza, CMV and Epstein-Barr virus. Because HLA typing was unavailable for some donors at each locus, only the typed subset was used in association tests. In a later analysis, most CMV-associated TCR beta chains were found to appear HLA-restricted, with HLA associations seemingly driven largely by CMV exposure. Assigning TCR associations to individual alleles was difficult when HLA alleles, especially DR and DQ, strongly co-occurred. Linkage disequilibrium might explain the correlated functional status among segregating V segments, but an unknown experimental factor could not be ruled out. A later analysis found that HLA-associated TCR beta chains were more clonally expanded and had lower generation probabilities than equally common non-associated chains. A later genetic analysis associated a missense DCLRE1C variant with V-gene and J-gene trimming of TCR beta chains, and an independent cohort replicated the association. The study gave a list of more than 150 TCR beta chains associated with cytomegalovirus. In an earlier analysis of about 600 of the donors, most TCR beta V segments appeared in productive rearrangements about 87% or about 30% of the time, broadly matching IMGT annotations. Because counts were too low, about 17 rarely observed V segments, including chromosome 9 orphons, were excluded from the earlier analysis of under 650 of the donors. A later analysis found that TCR association rates varied across HLA loci, with DRB1 alleles showing the most associated TCRs and HLA-C alleles the fewest. In a later analysis, 15,000 to 20,000 TCR beta sequences were associated with specific HLA alleles at a false discovery rate of 0.05.

Reading from cysteine to phenylalanine, the CDR3 counts 12 amino acids. Here the CDR3 DNA is all that survives: 36 bases in frame from base 1. The germline V gene sets CDR1 to SNHLY and CDR2 to FYNNEI. The rearrangement combines TRBV2 with TRBJ1-1; confidence is insufficient to name the D gene. This receptor was taken from a woman aged 18-29 years in good health and CMV-seropositive. What was sequenced was PBMCs. The DNA sequence follows: TGTGCCAGCAGTGAAGTCGACACGGAAGCTTTCTTT. This is translated as CASSEVDTEAFF.